This passage covers 7 T cell receptor beta chains from one sample sequenced in a study of shared clonotypes between healthy human individuals (dated by TCRdb to the early 2020s). CD8 naive samples consisted of CD45RO-negative cells that were positively selected for CCR7, yielding a CD45RA+CCR7+ population without TemRA cells. The protocol used for the library was the immunoSEQ multiplex PCR assay. TCRdb mirrors the immuneACCESS table, restricted to in-frame sequences. Some clones are absent from its copies; in checked studies, under half trace to an unresolved V gene, and the reason for the others is unknown. Within this sample are about 1,900,000 clones, with approximately 95% of them counted one time only. Of the sample, around 1.2% falls within the top ten clones. Source material: naive CD8+ T cells sorted from blood. The cell subset or site label here, explained by the study, means: CD45RA+CCR7+. All receptors come from a man aged 18 to 35 in good health.

The chain combines TRBV6-6 with TRBJ2-1, with D possibly being TRBD1 or TRBD2 (5 bases each). This CDR3 contains 12 residues. Germline loops: CDR1 MNHNY, CDR2 SVGAGI (reference sequence). Trimming took 2 bases from V and 10 from J, leaving 9 bases between them. The CDR3 region is CASSYPRDEQFF. CDR3 nucleotides: TGTGCCAGCAGTTACCCCAGGGACGAGCAGTTCTTC.

The rearrangement joins TRBV4-2 to TRBJ2-1; 10 nucleotides align to TRBD2. Per the germline V gene, CDR1 is LGHNA and CDR2 is YNFKEQ. After removal of 4 bases from V and 4 bases from J, the junction contained 13 bases not matched to a gene. This CDR3 has 18 amino acids. Here the CDR3 reads CASSLLPMASGGYNEQFF. In nucleotides, the CDR3 is TGTGCCAGCAGCCTTCTTCCCATGGCTAGCGGGGGATACAATGAGCAGTTCTTC.

The chain couples TRBV5-1 to TRBJ2-1; TRBD1 matches 7 bases. V trimming: 1 base; J trimming: 4 bases; junction bases outside the gene matches: 5. Germline V lookup: CDR1 SGHRS, CDR2 YFSETQ. The CDR3 runs 15 residues. CDR3 loop: CASSLTRTGYNEQFF. CDR3 nucleotides: TGCGCCAGCAGCTTGACTCGGACAGGTTACAATGAGCAGTTCTTC.

The gene calls are TRBV5-1 and TRBJ1-1, with D unresolved. Per the germline V gene, CDR1 is SGHRS and CDR2 is YFSETQ. This CDR3 spans 14 amino acids. Trimming stripped 4 bases from V and 5 bases from J, with 15 bases between. CDR3 DNA sequence: TGCGCCAGCAGCCCGGGGATTGGATGGACTGAAGCTTTCTTT. Protein: CASSPGIGWTEAFF.

This sequence joins TRBV11-2 and TRBJ2-7; a possible D gene is TRBD2 (6 bases). Trimming pared 5 bases from V and 6 bases from J, leaving 20 bases between. CDR3 length: 15 amino acids. Germline lookup yields CDR1 SGHAT and CDR2 FQNNGV. CDR3 region: CASSLIGGYSGEQYF. In DNA, the CDR3 is TGTGCCAGCAGCCTCATCGGGGGTTATTCTGGCGAGCAGTACTTC.

The V and J genes are TRBV5-6 and TRBJ2-7, with no clear D. V was trimmed by 4 bases and J by 5 bases, leaving 16 bases between them. The CDR3 has 14 amino acids. Germline V gene lookup returns CDR1 SGHDT and CDR2 YYEEEE. The CDR3 spells CASSPRPGSHEQYF. In DNA, the CDR3 is TGTGCCAGCAGCCCCAGGCCGGGCAGCCACGAGCAGTACTTC. Full variable domain (outside the CDR3, taken from reference TRBV5-6 and TRBJ2-7): DAGVTQSPTHLIKTRGQQVTLRCSPKSGHDTVSWYQQALGQGPQFIFQYYEEEERQRGNFPDRFSGHQFPNYSSELNVNALLLGDSALYLCASSPRPGSHEQYFGPGTRLTVT.

As to this clone: Other DNA sequences of this sample code for an identical CDR3. This sequence joins TRBV5-6 and TRBJ1-4; no clear D. Germline V gives CDR1 SGHDT, CDR2 YYEEEE. V was shortened by 2 bases and J by 0 bases, with 5 bases between the two germline ends. The CDR3 contains 14 residues. Here the CDR3 reads CASSFGTTNEKLFF. In DNA, the CDR3 is TGTGCCAGCAGCTTCGGAACAACTAATGAAAAACTGTTTTTT. The full variable domain, its missing parts supplied by reference TRBV5-6 and TRBJ1-4, is DAGVTQSPTHLIKTRGQQVTLRCSPKSGHDTVSWYQQALGQGPQFIFQYYEEEERQRGNFPDRFSGHQFPNYSSELNVNALLLGDSALYLCASSFGTTNEKLFFGSGTQLSVL.